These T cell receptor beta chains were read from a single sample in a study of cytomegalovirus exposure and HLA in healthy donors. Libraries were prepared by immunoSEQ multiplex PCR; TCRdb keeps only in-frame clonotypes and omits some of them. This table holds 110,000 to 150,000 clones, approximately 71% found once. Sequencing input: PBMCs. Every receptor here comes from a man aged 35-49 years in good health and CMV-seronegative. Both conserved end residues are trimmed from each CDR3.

cdr3_aa: ASSLDRVFTEAF
j_call: TRBJ1-1
v_call: TRBV7-9

cdr3_aa: ASGGLSGHEKLF
j_call: TRBJ1-4
v_call: TRBV5-1

cdr3_aa: ASSLYQGASGYT
j_call: TRBJ1-2
v_call: TRBV5-6

cdr3_aa: ASSLMGRARYEQY
j_call: TRBJ2-7
v_call: TRBV5-6

cdr3_aa: ASSEGTGATDTQY
j_call: TRBJ2-3
v_call: TRBV25-1

cdr3_aa: AWNPFQTGEQF
j_call: TRBJ2-1
v_call: TRBV30

cdr3_aa: ASSQDSHTEAF
j_call: TRBJ1-1
v_call: TRBV5-1

cdr3_aa: ASSLAGADTQY
j_call: TRBJ2-3
v_call: TRBV7-2

cdr3_aa: ASSQSGGTEQY
j_call: TRBJ2-7
v_call: TRBV4-3

cdr3_aa: ASSLGGRPYEQY
j_call: TRBJ2-7
v_call: TRBV7-8

cdr3_aa: ASSPGSRNYEQY
j_call: TRBJ2-7
v_call: TRBV6-5

cdr3_aa: ASRSGGASYGYT
j_call: TRBJ1-2
v_call: TRBV6-5

cdr3_aa: ASSSTQGYGYT
j_call: TRBJ1-2
v_call: TRBV28

cdr3_aa: ASSPQTGGEQY
j_call: TRBJ2-7
v_call: TRBV19

cdr3_aa: ASSLGEGDTEAF
j_call: TRBJ1-1
v_call: TRBV5-6

cdr3_aa: SVHRERGYNEQF
j_call: TRBJ2-1
v_call: TRBV29-1

cdr3_aa: ASRFRGAGELF
j_call: TRBJ2-2
v_call: TRBV5-8

cdr3_aa: AWSAQTPGSSLYGYT
j_call: TRBJ1-2
v_call: TRBV30

cdr3_aa: ASSVYGQGFGYT
j_call: TRBJ1-2
v_call: TRBV2